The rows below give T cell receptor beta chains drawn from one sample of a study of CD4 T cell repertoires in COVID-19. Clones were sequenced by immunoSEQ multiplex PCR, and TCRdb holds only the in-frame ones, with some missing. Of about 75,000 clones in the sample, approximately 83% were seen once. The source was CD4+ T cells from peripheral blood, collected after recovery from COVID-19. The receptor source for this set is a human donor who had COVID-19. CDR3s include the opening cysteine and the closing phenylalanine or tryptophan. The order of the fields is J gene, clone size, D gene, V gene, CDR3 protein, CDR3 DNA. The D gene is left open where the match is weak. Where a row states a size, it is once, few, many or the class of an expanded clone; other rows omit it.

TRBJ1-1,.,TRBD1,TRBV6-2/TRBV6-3,CASRPDRAPFEAFF,TGTGCCAGCAGGCCTGACAGGGCGCCATTCGAAGCTTTCTTT
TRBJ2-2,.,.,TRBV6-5,CASKLSGTGELFF,TGTGCCAGCAAGCTGAGTGGGACCGGGGAGCTGTTTTTT
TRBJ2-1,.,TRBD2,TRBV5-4,CASSFRPLAGGGEQFF,TGTGCCAGCAGCTTTCGCCCACTAGCGGGTGGGGGTGAGCAGTTCTTC
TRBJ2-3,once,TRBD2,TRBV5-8,CASSYLAGETQYF,TGTGCCAGCAGTTATTTAGCGGGGGAAACGCAGTATTTT
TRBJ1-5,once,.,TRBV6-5,CASSREGNQPQHF,TGTGCCAGCAGCAGGGAAGGCAATCAGCCCCAGCATTTT
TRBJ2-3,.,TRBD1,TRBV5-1,CASSLDRGETDTQYF,TGCGCCAGCAGCTTGGACAGGGGTGAGACAGATACGCAGTATTTT
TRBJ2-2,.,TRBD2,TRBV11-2,CASSRAPGASGGAGELFF,TGTGCCAGCAGCAGGGCCCCTGGGGCTAGCGGGGGGGCCGGGGAGCTGTTTTTT
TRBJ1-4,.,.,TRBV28,CASSSGQGREKLFF,TGTGCCAGCAGTTCCGGCCAAGGACGGGAAAAACTGTTTTTT
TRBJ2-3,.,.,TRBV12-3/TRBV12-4,CASSLEGGDTQYF,TGTGCCAGCAGTCTGGAGGGGGGGGATACGCAGTATTTT
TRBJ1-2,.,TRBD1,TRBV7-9,CASSRTGATYNYGYTF,TGTGCCAGCAGCCGGACAGGGGCCACTTATAACTATGGCTACACCTTC
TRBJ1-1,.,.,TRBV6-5,CASSPYGGENTEAFF,TGTGCCAGCAGCCCCTACGGAGGAGAGAACACTGAAGCTTTCTTT
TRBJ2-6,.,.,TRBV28,CASTTPNSGANVLTF,TGTGCCAGCACCACACCAAACTCTGGGGCCAACGTCCTGACTTTC